The 27 T cell receptor beta chains given below trace back to one sample, sequenced in a study of blood T cell repertoires in COVID-19 (dated by TCRdb to 2018 to 2020). Receptor amplification or capture employed the immunoSEQ multiplex PCR assay. TCRdb limited this immuneACCESS table to in-frame rearrangements with V and J called. A share of clones is missing; checked studies link under half to unresolved V genes, and the rest is unexplained. The sample table records around 72,000 clones; roughly 90% of these occur just once. The ten largest clones add up to around 28% of the sample. The source material was peripheral blood. These receptors were obtained from a man between 50 and 59 years old with acute or convalescent COVID-19.

This chain uses TRBV3-1 (or the pseudogene TRBV3-2) with TRBJ2-7, with 12 bases identical to TRBD2. Germline V CDR1 and CDR2: LGHDT, YNNKEL (reference sequence). V was pared by 6 bases and J by 2 bases, with 5 bases of the junction left unmatched. The CDR3 loop spans 15 amino acids. In nucleotides, the CDR3 is TGTGCCAGCAGGGCGACTAGCGGGGGCCCCTACGAGCAGTACTTC. Translating gives CASRATSGGPYEQYF.

The rearrangement uses TRBV18 and TRBJ1-1, with TRBD1 identical over 8 bases. Germline V lookup: CDR1 KGHSH, CDR2 LQKENI. The CDR3 is 15 residues long. V shed 4 bases and J 5 bases; nucleotides not matched to a gene: 9. The DNA for the CDR3 is TGTGCCAGCTCACGGGCAGGGGGCGAGGGGACTGAAGCTTTCTTT. Protein: CASSRAGGEGTEAFF.

This chain uses TRBV5-1 with TRBJ2-1; 9 bases are a match to TRBD1. The CDR3 is made up of 16 amino acids. CDR1 SGHRS and CDR2 YFSETQ come from the germline V gene. V lost 5 bases, J lost 1 base, and 7 bases stayed unmatched. The CDR3 region is CASRNTGGLSYNEQFF. In nucleotides, the CDR3 is TGCGCCAGCAGGAACACAGGGGGCCTATCCTACAATGAGCAGTTCTTC.

J is TRBJ1-6 and V is TRBV5-6; D remains unclear. The ends were cut back, 0 bases at V and 5 bases at J, with 6 bases in the middle. This CDR3 is built from 14 residues. Germline lookup yields CDR1 SGHDT and CDR2 YYEEEE. For the CDR3, the DNA is TGTGCCAGCAGCTTGGTTCGGGATAATTCACCCCTCCACTTT. This gives the protein CASSLVRDNSPLHF.

The chain carries TRBV6-6 and TRBJ2-2; TRBD1 matches at 9 bases. The CDR3 spans 15 residues. Trimming at V came to 6 bases and at J to 4 bases, leaving 6 bases not matched to a gene. CDR1 and CDR2 (germline): MNHNY, SVGAGI (reference sequence). The CDR3 protein is CASRGTGWATGELFF. Here the CDR3 DNA reads TGTGCCAGCAGAGGGACAGGGTGGGCCACCGGGGAGCTGTTTTTT.

CDR3 in DNA: TGTGCCAGCAGCCCCCGCGCAGGGGCTGGCGAAAAACTGTTTTTT. Protein sequence: CASSPRAGAGEKLFF. The rearrangement links TRBV7-2 to TRBJ1-4, with D perhaps matching TRBD1 (6 bases). Between the trimmed V and J ends, which lost 5 bases and 8 bases, there was a span of 18 bases. This CDR3 is built from 15 residues. Germline CDR1 reads SGHTA; CDR2 reads FQGNSA.

The J gene is TRBJ2-5, the V gene TRBV25-1; 8 nucleotides line up with TRBD2. The CDR3 is 15 amino acids. CDR1 is MGHDK and CDR2 is SYGVNS in the germline V gene. Germline trimming cut 0 bases from V and 7 bases from J; bases unmatched to any gene: 7. In DNA, the CDR3 is TGTGCCAGCAGTGAATATATAGACCGGGGGGGGACCCAGTACTTC. Protein: CASSEYIDRGGTQYF.

Only a few counts were recorded for this clone. This chain joins TRBV6-2 or TRBV6-3 and TRBJ2-1, with 12 bases aligning to TRBD2. There are 18 residues in the CDR3. V lost 3 bases, J lost 5 bases, and 11 bases stayed unmatched. Germline values: CDR1 MNHEY, CDR2 SVGEGT. The CDR3 here is CASSYITTSGGPDNEQFF. The DNA of the CDR3 is TGTGCCAGCAGTTATATTACAACTAGCGGGGGGCCCGACAATGAGCAGTTCTTC.

The V gene is TRBV5-1, the J gene TRBJ1-2; 9 nucleotides agree with TRBD1. Trimming removed 4 bases from V and 7 bases from J; junction bases left unmatched: 11. The germline V gene has CDR1 SGHRS and CDR2 YFSETQ. The CDR3 is made up of 15 amino acids. The CDR3 nucleotides read TGCGCCAGCAGCGATACGGACAGGGGAGTTGGTGGCTACACCTTC. The encoded protein is CASSDTDRGVGGYTF.

The V call is TRBV19, the J call TRBJ1-2; 9 bases are shared with TRBD1. The CDR3 spans 13 residues. Germline V gives CDR1 LNHDA, CDR2 SQIVND (reference sequence). V lost 5 bases and J lost 9; bases outside the gene matches: 7. In DNA, the CDR3 is TGTGCCAGTAGTGCCCGGGACAGGGAAAGCTACACCTTC. Translated, it gives CASSARDRESYTF.

This clone was recorded many times. The chain links TRBV9 to TRBJ2-5; 13 nucleotides agree with TRBD2. The junction had 6 bases not matched to a gene; V was cut back by 3 bases and J by 4 bases. In germline, CDR1 is SGDLS, CDR2 YYNGEE. CDR3 size: 16 residues. This CDR3 reads CASSEGTSGVRETQYF. The CDR3 region has the DNA TGTGCCAGCAGCGAGGGGACTAGCGGGGTTCGAGAGACCCAGTACTTC.

This clone showed up just a few times. This rearrangement joins TRBV14 to TRBJ1-6; TRBD1 is a possible D gene (6 bases). Germline V lookup: CDR1 SGHDN, CDR2 FVKESK. The CDR3 sequence is 16 residues long. The germline V and J ends were trimmed by 6 bases and 7 bases, with 19 bases remaining between them. The CDR3 DNA sequence: TGTGCCAGCAGTCAGCTAGTGGGGGCTCCGAATTCACCCCTCCACTTT. The encoded protein is CASSQLVGAPNSPLHF.

The chain is built from TRBV6-4 and TRBJ2-3; D unresolved. Per the germline V gene, CDR1 is MRHNA and CDR2 is SNTAGT. V shed 5 bases and J shed 0 bases, with 6 bases lying between them. This CDR3 has 13 amino acids. CDR3 sequence (DNA): TGTGCCAGCAGTCCCGGGAGCACAGATACGCAGTATTTT. Its protein product is CASSPGSTDTQYF.

The J gene is TRBJ1-2, the V gene TRBV29-1, with TRBD1 identical over 11 bases. Trimming removed 8 bases from V and 8 bases from J; junction bases left unmatched: 13. The CDR3 has 14 residues. Germline V lookup: CDR1 SQVTM, CDR2 ANQGSEA. The CDR3 loop reads CSIISGTGGLGYTF. The DNA of the CDR3 is TGCAGCATTATCTCCGGGACAGGGGGTTTAGGCTACACCTTC.

This rearrangement joins TRBV1 to TRBJ2-2; the listed D gene, TRBD1, was not tested against the DNA. TRBV1 represents a pseudogene. This CDR3 is built from 16 residues. CDR3 protein: CTSSQPTGRNTGELFF. DNA of the CDR3: TGCACCAGCAGCCAACCGACAGGGCGAAACACCGGGGAGCTGTTTTTT.

The chain is built from TRBV30 and TRBJ1-1; D is uncertain. The V gene's germline CDR1 is GTSNPN and CDR2 SVGIG (reference sequence). V lost 1 base and J 0 bases, leaving 21 bases between the germline ends. The CDR3 is 18 residues long. The CDR3 here is CAWSAIAGGFNMNTEAFF. The DNA of the CDR3 is TGTGCCTGGAGTGCCATAGCGGGCGGTTTCAATATGAACACTGAAGCTTTCTTT.

This chain joins TRBV7-8 and TRBJ1-5; 7 bases are shared with TRBD1. Germline loops: CDR1 SGHVS, CDR2 FQNEAQ. The CDR3 extends over 15 amino acids. J lost 4 bases, V lost 2 bases, and 5 bases had no gene match. In nucleotides, the CDR3 is TGTGCCAGCAGCTTATTCCGGGACAGTAATCAGCCCCAGCATTTT. Its protein product is CASSLFRDSNQPQHF.

This clone was recorded a few times. The J gene is TRBJ2-2, the V gene TRBV12-1; TRBD1 was called by the table and not checked on the DNA. TRBV12-1 has pseudogene status. This CDR3 contains 16 residues. CDR3 DNA sequence: TGTGCCGCCACTCATCCTGGGACACCGAACACCGGGGAGCTGTTTTTT. Amino acid sequence: CAATHPGTPNTGELFF.

The chain is built from TRBV11-3 and TRBJ2-7; 9 nucleotides match TRBD1. The CDR3 spans 13 residues. J gave up 7 bases and V 5 bases, and 6 bases lay outside the gene matches. Germline CDR1 and CDR2: SGHNT and YENEEA. CDR3 residues: CASSPGTGREQYF. The CDR3 DNA is TGTGCCAGCAGCCCTGGGACAGGGCGGGAGCAGTACTTC.

The chain links TRBV11-2 to TRBJ2-1; D may be TRBD2 (6 bases). From germline, CDR1 is SGHAT and CDR2 FQNNGV. This CDR3 has 14 amino acids. V was clipped by 8 bases and J by 4 bases, with 15 bases between them. The CDR3 nucleotides are TGTGCCAGCGGAGGGGACGGGAATTACAATGAGCAGTTCTTC. As protein: CASGGDGNYNEQFF.

This clone has just a few counts. The chain couples TRBV10-3 to TRBJ2-7; the match to TRBD1 covers 7 bases. The CDR3 runs to 15 residues. Germline CDR1 ENHRY, CDR2 SYGVKD. Unmatched junction bases numbered 7, after V lost 3 bases and J lost 2 bases. CDR3 coding DNA: TGTGCCATCAGTGATAGGCAGGGGGTTGCCTACGAGCAGTACTTC. Translation: CAISDRQGVAYEQYF.

The V call is TRBV2, the J call TRBJ1-2; D gene uncertain. This CDR3 has 13 amino acids. Trimming removed 8 bases from V and 8 bases from J, with 18 bases in between. Germline-derived CDR1 and CDR2 are SNHLY and FYNNEI. DNA of the CDR3: TGTGCCAGCTGCCGGACTCACGAAGGGGGCTACACCTTC. This codes for CASCRTHEGGYTF.

The rearrangement links TRBV18 to TRBJ1-3; D gene ambiguous. Germline V gene data show CDR1 as KGHSH and CDR2 as LQKENI. The CDR3 extends over 16 amino acids. V was shortened by 2 bases and J by 0 bases, with 11 bases between the two germline ends. CDR3 sequence: CASSPMGAGSGNTIYF. In nucleotides, the CDR3 is TGTGCCAGCTCACCAATGGGAGCGGGCTCTGGAAACACCATATATTTT.

This chain connects TRBV5-8 to TRBJ1-2, with no clear D. The V and J ends lost 3 bases and 4 bases respectively, with 19 bases between them. Germline CDR1 reads SGHTS; CDR2 reads YDEGEE. This CDR3 spans 16 amino acids. CDR3 residues: CASSSDSHTFGYGYTF. The DNA of the CDR3 is TGTGCCAGCAGCTCCGATTCGCATACATTTGGCTATGGCTACACCTTC. Based on the CDR3 plus reference TRBV5-8 and TRBJ1-2, the full variable domain is EAGVTQSPTHLIKTRGQQATLRCSPISGHTSVYWYQQALGLGLQFLLWYDEGEERNRGNFPPRFSGRQFPNYSSELNVNALELEDSALYLCASSSDSHTFGYGYTFGSGTRLTVV.

The V gene is TRBV6-6, the J gene TRBJ2-3; weak D call: TRBD1 (5 bases). This CDR3 region has 16 residues. Germline V gives CDR1 MNHNY, CDR2 SVGAGI (reference sequence). The V gene lost 8 bases and the J gene lost 1 base, with 19 bases spanning the gap. The CDR3 sequence: CASCNPQGVGTDTQYF. The CDR3 DNA follows: TGTGCCAGCTGTAACCCACAAGGGGTTGGCACAGATACGCAGTATTTT.

The chain has TRBV6-5 and TRBJ1-6; the D gene is possibly TRBD1 (5 bases). The CDR3 runs to 13 residues. V lost 5 bases to trimming and J lost 6 bases, with 8 bases between them. Per the germline V gene, CDR1 is MNHEY and CDR2 is SVGAGI. Here the CDR3 reads CASSPQGNSPLHF. CDR3 DNA sequence: TGTGCCAGCAGTCCGCAGGGTAATTCACCCCTCCACTTT.

There are a few counts of this clone. The V call is TRBV5-1, the J call TRBJ2-2; 9 positions agree with TRBD1. This CDR3 region has 15 residues. Losses at the gene ends were 3 bases for V and 7 bases for J; bases not matched to a gene: 7. The germline CDR1 and CDR2 sequences are SGHRS and YFSETQ. CDR3 in amino acids: CASSWGQGLSGELFF. Here the CDR3 DNA reads TGCGCCAGCAGCTGGGGACAGGGATTAAGCGGGGAGCTGTTTTTT. Using reference TRBV5-1 and TRBJ2-2 for the parts outside the CDR3, the full variable domain is KAGVTQTPRYLIKTRGQQVTLSCSPISGHRSVSWYQQTPGQGLQFLFEYFSETQRNKGNFPGRFSGRQFSNSRSEMNVSTLELGDSALYLCASSWGQGLSGELFFGEGSRLTVL.